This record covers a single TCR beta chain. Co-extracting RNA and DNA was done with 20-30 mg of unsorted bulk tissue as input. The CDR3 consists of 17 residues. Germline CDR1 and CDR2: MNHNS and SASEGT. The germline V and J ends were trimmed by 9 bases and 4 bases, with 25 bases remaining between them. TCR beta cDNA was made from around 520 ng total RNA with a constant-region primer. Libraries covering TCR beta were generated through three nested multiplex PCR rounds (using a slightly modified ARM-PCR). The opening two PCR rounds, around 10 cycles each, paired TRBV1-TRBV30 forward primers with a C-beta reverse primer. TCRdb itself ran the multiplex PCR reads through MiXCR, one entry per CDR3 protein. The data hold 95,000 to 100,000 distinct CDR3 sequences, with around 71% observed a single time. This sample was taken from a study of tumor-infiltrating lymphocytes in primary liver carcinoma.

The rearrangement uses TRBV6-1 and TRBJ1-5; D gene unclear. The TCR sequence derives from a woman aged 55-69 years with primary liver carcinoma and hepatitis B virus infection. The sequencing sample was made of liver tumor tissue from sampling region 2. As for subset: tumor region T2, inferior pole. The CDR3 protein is CASPSLLGCVRNQPQHF. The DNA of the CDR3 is TGTGCCAGTCCATCCCTACTGGGATGCGTTCGTAATCAGCCCCAGCATTTT.